This T cell receptor beta chain was identified during a study of CD8+ T cells in alopecia areata. The treatment is: oral pan-JAK inhibitor, 5-10 mg twice daily. General study findings and limits: Many expanded lesional clones persisted in scalp and blood during tofacitinib. Normal-skin resident alphabeta T cells also appear among scalp sample sequences.

Trimming left V 4 bases short and J 1 base short, with 10 bases between. The CDR3 has 13 amino acids. CDR1 is SQVTM and CDR2 is ANQGSEA in the germline V gene. TCR sequencing used cDNA made by reverse transcription of extracted RNA. Some clones are missing from TCRdb's copy, which holds only in-frame ones; the method was immunoSEQ multiplex PCR. The sample contains 87,000 or so clones, approximately 70% of which appear only once. About this clone: Its antigen remains unknown.

The sequencing here drew on CD8+ T cells sorted from blood, taken at approximately week 45, from a patient treated with tofacitinib. The V call is TRBV29-1, the J call TRBJ1-1; D possibly corresponds to TRBD1 (5 bases). The receptor's source is a human donor with alopecia areata. The CDR3 coding sequence is TGCAGCGTTGTGGGGGGATCGAACACTGAAGCTTTCTTT. Translated: CSVVGGSNTEAFF.